The 14 T cell receptor beta chains presented below share a single source sample, sequenced in a study of cytomegalovirus exposure and HLA in healthy donors. PCR amplification relied on 60 Vbeta primers (plus 13 Jbeta primers). TCRdb keeps only in-frame clones here, not all; method: immunoSEQ multiplex PCR. Of approximately 150,000 clones in the sample, 65% to 80% were seen once. Sequenced input: PBMCs. These receptors all stem from a male donor in good health and CMV-seronegative.

V gene TRBV15 combines with J gene TRBJ2-5, with D perhaps matching TRBD2 (5 bases). The CDR3 has 15 residues. CDR1 is LNHNV and CDR2 is YYDKDF in the germline V gene (reference sequence). V gave up 6 bases and J gave up 5 bases, with 19 bases separating them. Here the CDR3 DNA reads TGTGCCACCAGGGAAACCGCGGGTCCGCGGGAGACCCAGTACTTC. This translates into CATRETAGPRETQYF.

The rearrangement uses TRBV5-1 and TRBJ2-7; 7 bases are shared with TRBD2. From germline, CDR1 is SGHRS and CDR2 YFSETQ. The CDR3 spans 16 residues. The ends lost 0 bases at V and 2 bases at J; junction bases unmatched: 8. The chain's CDR3 is CASSLAPSGTTYEQYF. CDR3 sequence (DNA): TGCGCCAGCAGCTTGGCTCCTAGCGGAACGACCTACGAGCAGTACTTC.

CDR3 protein: CASTPYSGNTIYF. The CDR3 DNA sequence: TGTGCCAGCACCCCGTACTCTGGAAACACCATATATTTT. The chain uses TRBV5-6 and TRBJ1-3; D not resolved. Trimming cost V 6 bases and J 0 bases, with 7 bases left between them. Germline CDR1 is SGHDT and CDR2 is YYEEEE. The CDR3 totals 13 residues.

This clone showed up just a few times. This chain connects TRBV5-6 to TRBJ1-1; maybe TRBD1 (5 bases). CDR3 length: 14 amino acids. CDR1 SGHDT and CDR2 YYEEEE come from the germline V gene. Deletions cut 2 bases from V and 7 bases from J, with 15 bases between. The CDR3 nucleotides read TGTGCCAGCAGCTTAGACAGACGGCACAGTGAAGCTTTCTTT. Amino acids: CASSLDRRHSEAFF. The entire variable domain, with the rest obtained from reference TRBV5-6 and TRBJ1-1, is as follows: DAGVTQSPTHLIKTRGQQVTLRCSPKSGHDTVSWYQQALGQGPQFIFQYYEEEERQRGNFPDRFSGHQFPNYSSELNVNALLLGDSALYLCASSLDRRHSEAFFGQGTRLTVV.

This rearrangement joins TRBV7-2 to TRBJ2-2, with D perhaps TRBD1 (6 bases). CDR1 and CDR2 from the germline V gene are SGHTA and FQGNSA. The CDR3 spans 16 residues. V was cut by 4 bases and J by 6 bases, with 18 bases left in between. The CDR3: CASSYRASGNAGELFF. Written as DNA, the CDR3 is TGTGCCAGCAGCTACAGGGCTTCGGGTAACGCCGGGGAGCTGTTTTTT.

This rearrangement joins TRBV5-4 to TRBJ1-6; no firm D call. CDR1 SGHNT and CDR2 YYREEE come from the germline V gene (reference sequence). This CDR3 is built from 13 residues. CDR3 in DNA: TGTGCGGCGGGCAGAATAGGGAATTCACCCCTCCACTTT. Residues: CAAGRIGNSPLHF.

This clone was picked up a small number of times. The J gene is TRBJ1-1, the V gene TRBV2; 9 bases are a match to TRBD1. This CDR3 is built from 14 residues. J gave up 4 bases and V 6 bases, and 6 bases lay outside the gene matches. CDR1 and CDR2 (germline): SNHLY, FYNNEI. CDR3 region: CASRFDRGVTEAFF. The CDR3 DNA follows: TGTGCCAGCAGATTCGACAGGGGGGTCACTGAAGCTTTCTTT. Variable domain in full (rest from reference TRBV2 and TRBJ1-1): EPEVTQTPSHQVTQMGQEVILRCVPISNHLYFYWYRQILGQKVEFLVSFYNNEISEKSEIFDDQFSVERPDGSNFTLKIRSTKLEDSAMYFCASRFDRGVTEAFFGQGTRLTVV.

The chain is built from TRBV5-6 and TRBJ2-1; 7 bases line up with TRBD1. V lost 1 base, J lost 10 bases, and 11 bases stayed unmatched. Germline V gene lookup returns CDR1 SGHDT and CDR2 YYEEEE. This CDR3 spans 15 amino acids. The CDR3 region has the DNA TGTGCCAGCAGCTTGTTCCAGGGGACACAGGGGGAGCAGTTCTTC. This sequence encodes CASSLFQGTQGEQFF.

This clone has a single count. The chain is built from TRBV5-6 and TRBJ2-7; 11 bases agree with TRBD1. V shed 3 bases, J shed 4 bases, and the junction held 3 bases outside the gene matches. CDR1 SGHDT and CDR2 YYEEEE come from the germline V gene. The CDR3 totals 14 residues. This CDR3 reads CASSWGQGGYEQYF. The CDR3 region has the DNA TGTGCCAGCAGCTGGGGACAGGGGGGATACGAGCAGTACTTC.

The V gene is TRBV4-1, the J gene TRBJ1-2; maybe TRBD1 (6 bases). V lost 1 base to trimming and J lost 3 bases, with 12 bases between them. CDR1 and CDR2 from the germline V gene are MGHRA and YSYEKL. This CDR3 is 15 amino acids long. In DNA, the CDR3 is TGCGCCAGCAGCCAAGTATGGCCAGGGGACTATGGCTACACCTTC. It translates to CASSQVWPGDYGYTF.

V usage is TRBV5-4 and J usage is TRBJ2-3; 9 nucleotides agree with TRBD2. The J segment lost 1 base and the V segment lost 5 bases, leaving 8 bases of the junction unmatched. This CDR3 is built from 16 residues. CDR1 and CDR2 from the germline V gene are SGHNT and YYREEE (reference sequence). The CDR3 coding sequence is TGTGCCAGCAGAATTCTAGCGGGGAGGGGCACAGATACGCAGTATTTT. Encoded protein: CASRILAGRGTDTQYF.

The chain employs TRBV28 and TRBJ1-5, with 8 bases that match TRBD1. The V gene end was trimmed by 8 bases and the J gene end by 2 bases; junction bases not matched to a gene: 8. This CDR3 is 15 amino acids long. Germline V gene lookup returns CDR1 MDHEN and CDR2 SYDVKM. In DNA, the CDR3 is TGTGCCAGCGGTCAGGGGGCAAAGGGCAATCAGCCCCAGCATTTT. This encodes CASGQGAKGNQPQHF.

The V and J genes are TRBV7-3 and TRBJ2-7; the match to TRBD1 covers 11 bases. After removal of 5 bases from V and 3 bases from J, the junction contained 6 bases not matched to a gene. The CDR3 has 15 amino acids. The germline V gene has CDR1 SGHTA and CDR2 FQGTGA. CDR3: CASSTTGTGGYEQYF. The CDR3 coding sequence is TGTGCCAGCAGCACGACCGGGACAGGGGGCTACGAGCAGTACTTC. The whole variable domain, remainder taken from reference TRBV7-3 and TRBJ2-7, is GAGVSQTPSNKVTEKGKYVELRCDPISGHTALYWYRQSLGQGPEFLIYFQGTGAADDSGLPNDRFFAVRPEGSVSTLKIQRTERGDSAVYLCASSTTGTGGYEQYFGPGTRLTVT.

The rearrangement links TRBV25-1 to TRBJ1-4, with 8 nucleotides matching TRBD1. From germline, CDR1 is MGHDK and CDR2 SYGVNS. The CDR3 runs to 14 residues. J lost 5 bases, V lost 3 bases, and 2 bases had no gene match. The CDR3 reads CASSEGQANEKLFF. In DNA form, the CDR3 reads TGTGCCAGCAGTGAGGGACAGGCCAATGAAAAACTGTTTTTT.